Following are 29 T cell receptor beta chains from one sample sequenced in a study of sequential checkpoint blockade in melanoma. This sample's treatment: randomized to nivolumab then ipilimumab (arm A) or the reverse (arm B). The data were produced by immunoSEQ multiplex PCR, yet TCRdb's version contains in-frame clones alone and is incomplete. The data contain roughly 20,000 clones, under 80% of them seen just once; the ten biggest clones take up roughly 12%. This sample comprised CD8+ T cells sorted from blood (inferred from file names), obtained from a patient given nivolumab and ipilimumab in sequence. These receptors all come from a human donor with melanoma.

In this sample, this clone turned up a few times. The chain couples TRBV9 to TRBJ2-7; perhaps TRBD1 as D (6 bases). The CDR3 loop spans 14 amino acids. Trimming shortened V by 4 bases and J by 3 bases, and 14 bases separated the two germline ends. CDR1 is SGDLS and CDR2 is YYNGEE in the germline V gene. CDR3 DNA sequence: TGTGCCAGCAGCACCCGAGGACAGAACTACGAGCAGTACTTC. Its protein product is CASSTRGQNYEQYF.

The chain carries TRBV9 and TRBJ2-7; 7 nucleotides match TRBD1. This CDR3 has 11 amino acids. V gave up 3 bases and J gave up 8 bases; unmatched junction bases: 2. Germline CDR1 and CDR2: SGDLS and YYNGEE. CDR3 in amino acids: CASSGRGQQYF. The CDR3 bases are TGTGCCAGCAGCGGAAGGGGGCAGCAGTACTTC.

This clone was counted a single time. This sequence joins TRBV10-3 and TRBJ1-2; tentatively, D is TRBD1 (5 bases). The V gene lost 0 bases and the J gene lost 4 bases, with 12 bases spanning the gap. Germline values: CDR1 ENHRY, CDR2 SYGVKD. CDR3 length: 15 amino acids. The CDR3 loop reads CAISESGGDPYGYTF. DNA of the CDR3: TGTGCCATCAGTGAGTCGGGAGGGGACCCCTATGGCTACACCTTC.

The genes are TRBV4-1 and TRBJ1-2, with a tentative D call TRBD1 (6 bases). The germline gives CDR1 MGHRA, CDR2 YSYEKL. This CDR3 is 15 amino acids long. V was shortened by 2 bases and J by 8 bases, with 18 bases between the two germline ends. In nucleotides, the CDR3 is TGCGCCAGCAGCCAACGGGCAAAGGGAGGGGGGGGCTACACCTTC. Translating gives CASSQRAKGGGGYTF.

The gene calls are TRBV27 and TRBJ1-2; 9 bases line up with TRBD1. V lost 6 bases and J lost 4; bases outside the gene matches: 9. The CDR3 length is 15 residues. Germline-derived CDR1 and CDR2 are MNHEY and SMNVEV (reference sequence). Here the CDR3 DNA reads TGTGCCAGCAGGGACCGGGACAGGGAGAGCTATGGCTACACCTTC. Encoded protein: CASRDRDRESYGYTF.

The chain carries TRBV12-5 and TRBJ2-1, with TRBD2 matching 9 bases. The CDR3 consists of 16 residues. Per germline, CDR1 LGHNT and CDR2 FRNRAP. With 7 bases clipped from V and 2 bases from J, the junction kept 9 bases outside the gene matches. This CDR3 is CASVGGRGGAYNEQFF. CDR3 sequence (DNA): TGTGCTAGTGTAGGCGGGAGGGGAGGAGCCTACAATGAGCAGTTCTTC.

The J gene is TRBJ2-3, the V gene TRBV9; D perhaps matches TRBD2 (6 bases). V gave up 2 bases and J gave up 0 bases, with 13 bases separating them. The CDR3 covers 16 residues. Germline loops: CDR1 SGDLS, CDR2 YYNGEE. The CDR3 loop reads CASSVSKRASTDTQYF. The CDR3 region has the DNA TGTGCCAGCAGCGTTAGCAAGCGGGCCAGCACAGATACGCAGTATTTT.

This clone was recorded once. The gene calls are TRBV27 and TRBJ2-7; tentative D call: TRBD1 (6 bases). The V gene's germline CDR1 is MNHEY and CDR2 SMNVEV (reference sequence). The length of the CDR3 is 13 residues. With 2 bases removed from V and 5 bases from J, the gap between germline ends came to 10 bases. CDR3 sequence (DNA): TGTGCCAGCAGTTTAAACAGGGAACACGAGCAGTACTTC. Its translation is CASSLNREHEQYF.

The V gene is TRBV4-3, the J gene TRBJ2-3; 10 nucleotides match TRBD2. This CDR3 is built from 16 residues. With 4 bases clipped from V and 3 bases from J, the junction kept 7 bases outside the gene matches. CDR1 LGHNA and CDR2 YSLEER come from the germline V gene. As DNA, the CDR3 is TGCGCCAGCAGCCCACACCTAGCGGGGGTAACAGATACGCAGTATTTT. As protein: CASSPHLAGVTDTQYF.

This clone was observed a single time. V gene TRBV4-1 combines with J gene TRBJ2-7; D gene unclear. The CDR3 runs 13 residues. Between the trimmed V and J ends, which lost 0 bases and 0 bases, there was a span of 3 bases. Germline V gene lookup returns CDR1 MGHRA and CDR2 YSYEKL. CDR3 coding DNA: TGCGCCAGCAGCCAAGACTTCTCCTACGAGCAGTACTTC. Protein: CASSQDFSYEQYF.

The CDR3 here is CASSRKPSGGTYEQYF. The CDR3 DNA reads TGTGCCAGCAGTCGAAAGCCTAGCGGGGGGACCTACGAGCAGTACTTC. The chain has TRBV6-6 and TRBJ2-7; TRBD2 aligns across 11 bases. The germline V gene has CDR1 MNHNY and CDR2 SVGAGI (reference sequence). V dropped 5 bases and J dropped 2; count of bases not matched to a gene: 8. This CDR3 is 16 amino acids long.

The V and J genes are TRBV27 and TRBJ2-7, with 8 bases that match TRBD1. The germline CDR1 and CDR2 sequences are MNHEY and SMNVEV (reference sequence). The trim removed 5 bases at V and 1 base at J, leaving 10 bases unmatched. This CDR3 spans 16 amino acids. CDR3 residues: CASSEQGGDGSYEQYF. CDR3 sequence (DNA): TGTGCCAGCAGTGAACAGGGGGGCGATGGTTCCTACGAGCAGTACTTC.

In its sample, this clone is medium-sized. The chain joins TRBV6-4 to TRBJ2-1, with 9 positions matching TRBD2. Trimming cost V 2 bases and J 6 bases; bases outside gene matches: 5. The germline gives CDR1 MRHNA, CDR2 SNTAGT. The CDR3 is 15 residues long. CDR3 DNA: TGTGCCAGCAGTGACGATGGCGGGGGGGTCAATGAGCAGTTCTTC. This encodes CASSDDGGGVNEQFF.

The chain recombines TRBV4-3 with TRBJ1-4; D is unclear. Trimming cost V 5 bases and J 11 bases, with 9 bases left between them. The CDR3 length is 11 residues. Germline CDR1 reads LGHNA; CDR2 reads YSLEER. The CDR3 DNA follows: TGCGCCAGCAGCTCCGAAGAGAAACTGTTTTTT. It codes for CASSSEEKLFF.

For the CDR3, the DNA is TGCGCCAGCAGTGAGGTCGGTTTGAACACCGGGGAGCTGTTTTTT. Its translation: CASSEVGLNTGELFF. The V call is TRBV10-2, the J call TRBJ2-2; D remains ambiguous. Germline V lookup: CDR1 WSHSY, CDR2 SAAADI. Trimming removed 2 bases at V and 1 base at J, with 8 bases between. This CDR3 spans 15 amino acids.

The V and J genes are TRBV19 and TRBJ1-2; 7 bases map to TRBD1. The J segment lost 4 bases and the V segment lost 1 base, leaving 6 bases of the junction unmatched. The CDR3 is 15 amino acids. From germline, CDR1 is LNHDA and CDR2 SQIVND (reference sequence). CDR3 sequence: CASSIAIRDSYGYTF. The CDR3 DNA reads TGTGCCAGTAGTATAGCAATAAGGGACAGCTATGGCTACACCTTC. Drawing the rest from reference TRBV19 and TRBJ1-2, the complete variable domain is DGGITQSPKYLFRKEGQNVTLSCEQNLNHDAMYWYRQDPGQGLRLIYYSQIVNDFQKGDIAEGYSVSREKKESFPLTVTSAQKNPTAFYLCASSIAIRDSYGYTFGSGTRLTVV.

The chain carries TRBV7-2 and TRBJ2-5; TRBD2 matches at 9 bases. Matching the DNA end better, TRBJ2-7 makes the J call doubtful. Germline CDR1 SGHTA, CDR2 FQGNSA. The CDR3 consists of 17 residues. CDR3 amino acids: CASTKGGSGGSSYEQYF. The CDR3, as DNA: TGTGCCAGCACCAAGGGGGGTAGCGGGGGCTCCTCCTACGAGCAGTACTTC.

The gene calls are TRBV7-9 and TRBJ2-4; 8 bases fit TRBD1. This CDR3 contains 16 residues. V shed 4 bases and J 2 bases; nucleotides not matched to a gene: 7. CDR1 is SEHNR, CDR2 FQNEAQ, per germline (reference sequence). Written as DNA, the CDR3 is TGTGCCAGCAGCTCCTGGACAGGGTCCTCCAAAAACATTCAGTACTTC. Translation: CASSSWTGSSKNIQYF.

The CDR3 region is CASSPQTGPWDTGELFF. CDR3 DNA sequence: TGTGCCAGCTCACCCCAGACAGGGCCCTGGGACACCGGGGAGCTGTTTTTT. The rearrangement links TRBV18 to TRBJ2-2; 7 bases fit TRBD1. The CDR3 totals 17 residues. From germline, CDR1 is KGHSH and CDR2 LQKENI. With V trimmed by 3 bases and J by 3 bases, 10 bases remained unmatched.

This clone has a single count. The V call is TRBV11-3, the J call TRBJ2-7; D may be TRBD1 (5 bases). The CDR3 is made up of 13 amino acids. V lost 5 bases to trimming and J lost 3 bases, with 11 bases between them. CDR1 and CDR2 (germline): SGHNT, YENEEA. This chain's CDR3 is CASSETQGYEQYF. Here the CDR3 DNA reads TGTGCCAGCAGCGAGACCCAGGGCTACGAGCAGTACTTC.

The rearrangement uses TRBV9 and TRBJ1-2; 10 bases align to TRBD1. J gave up 3 bases and V 4 bases, and 6 bases lay outside the gene matches. The CDR3 is made up of 15 amino acids. Germline assignment: CDR1 SGDLS and CDR2 YYNGEE. CDR3 nucleotides: TGTGCCAGCAGCTCCCGACAGGGGGCGTACTATGGCTACACCTTC. Translation: CASSSRQGAYYGYTF.

This sequence joins TRBV6-5 and TRBJ1-5; weak D call: TRBD1 (5 bases). Trimming removed 10 bases at V and 4 bases at J, with 20 bases between. The CDR3 has 15 residues. In germline, CDR1 is MNHEY, CDR2 SVGAGI. The CDR3 bases are TGTGCCACTCGTTTCGAAGGGGCACGGAATCAGCCCCAGCATTTT. Amino acid sequence: CATRFEGARNQPQHF.

J is TRBJ1-1 and V is TRBV12-5; tentatively, D is TRBD1 (5 bases). V lost 3 bases to trimming and J lost 3 bases, with 8 bases between them. This CDR3 has 13 amino acids. CDR1 is LGHNT and CDR2 is FRNRAP in the germline V gene. The CDR3 coding sequence is TGTGCTAGTGGTTTAGCGGGGCACACTGAAGCTTTCTTT. Protein: CASGLAGHTEAFF.

This rearrangement joins TRBV9 to TRBJ2-3; tentatively, D is TRBD2 (5 bases). Trimming shortened V by 0 bases and J by 0 bases, and 11 bases separated the two germline ends. This CDR3 region has 16 residues. The V gene's germline CDR1 is SGDLS and CDR2 YYNGEE. The CDR3 coding sequence is TGTGCCAGCAGCGTAGCGGCTAGCACGAGCACAGATACGCAGTATTTT. It specifies CASSVAASTSTDTQYF.

The chain employs TRBV7-9 and TRBJ1-1; no definite D call. The length of the CDR3 is 15 residues. Trimming left V 5 bases short and J 11 bases short, with 24 bases between. CDR1 is SEHNR, CDR2 FQNEAQ, per germline (reference sequence). The chain's CDR3 is CASSLRREDPSRAFF. CDR3 DNA sequence: TGTGCCAGCAGCCTAAGGAGGGAGGACCCATCTAGGGCTTTCTTT.

The count of this clone is one. The chain couples TRBV7-9 to TRBJ2-1; possibly TRBD1 for D (5 bases). CDR1 and CDR2 (germline): SEHNR, FQNEAQ (reference sequence). Between the trimmed V and J ends, which lost 3 bases and 8 bases, there was a span of 8 bases. This CDR3 has 12 residues. The CDR3 coding sequence is TGTGCCAGCAGCTTTCTACAGGATGAGCAGTTCTTC. Translating it yields CASSFLQDEQFF. The entire variable domain, with the rest obtained from reference TRBV7-9 and TRBJ2-1, is as follows: DTGVSQNPRHKITKRGQNVTFRCDPISEHNRLYWYRQTLGQGPEFLTYFQNEAQLEKSRLLSDRFSAERPKGSFSTLEIQRTEQGDSAMYLCASSFLQDEQFFGPGTRLTVL.

The chain carries TRBV7-6 and TRBJ1-2; D perhaps matches TRBD1 (5 bases). CDR3 size: 15 residues. Trimming took off 1 base at V and 3 bases at J, with 12 bases between the two ends. The germline gives CDR1 SGHVS, CDR2 FNYEAQ. Here the CDR3 DNA reads TGTGCCAGCAGCTTAGGGGGCCCGGGCGACTATGGCTACACCTTC. Its translation: CASSLGGPGDYGYTF. The variable domain in full, completed from reference TRBV7-6 and TRBJ1-2, reads GAGVSQSPRYKVTKRGQDVALRCDPISGHVSLYWYRQALGQGPEFLTYFNYEAQQDKSGLPNDRFSAERPEGSISTLTIQRTEQRDSAMYRCASSLGGPGDYGYTFGSGTRLTVV.

The gene calls are TRBV29-1 and TRBJ2-2; 9 bases map to TRBD1. Germline V gene lookup returns CDR1 SQVTM and CDR2 ANQGSEA. The CDR3 extends over 13 amino acids. V trimming: 8 bases; J trimming: 3 bases; junction bases outside the gene matches: 4. The CDR3 loop is CSIWTGDTGELFF. The CDR3 nucleotides read TGCAGCATATGGACAGGGGACACCGGGGAGCTGTTTTTT.

The chain carries TRBV6-1 and TRBJ2-1, with 7 bases matching TRBD2. The CDR3 covers 15 residues. V lost 8 bases, J lost 5 bases, and 12 bases stayed unmatched. Germline CDR1 and CDR2: MNHNS and SASEGT. CDR3 in DNA: TGTGCCAGCGGCAAGACTAGCTTACTGCACAATGAGCAGTTCTTC. It encodes CASGKTSLLHNEQFF.